The count of the clone carrying this T cell receptor beta chain is one. These data come from a study of blood T cell repertoires in COVID-19. Study details: The samples span acute and convalescent COVID-19 from the United States, Italy and Spain.

Germline CDR1 and CDR2: PRHDT and FYEKMQ (reference sequence). The CDR3 sequence is 15 residues long. Trimming removed 5 bases from V and 4 bases from J; junction bases left unmatched: 8. How the authors handled the data: Reference gene primer amplification in the assay estimated nucleated cell counts. Using immunoSEQ multiplex PCR, the repertoire was profiled, and TCRdb retains in-frame clones only, with some absent. The D gene and trimming were derived from the DNA, and the V and J assignments and clone size from that table. The sample comprises more than 130,000 clones, more than 80% of which are singletons, and approximately 9% rests with the top ten.

Input material: peripheral blood. The V and J genes are TRBV13 and TRBJ1-2; 9 nucleotides align to TRBD1. This receptor was taken from a woman older than 75 in a cohort sampled during active or convalescent COVID-19. DNA for the CDR3: TGTGCCAGCAGCCCGGTACTGGACAGGGGCTATGGCTACACCTTC. Translating gives CASSPVLDRGYGYTF.